The 17 T cell receptor beta chains in this list originate from one sample, sequenced in a study of OX40 agonist ivuxolimab in advanced cancers. The assay was immunoSEQ multiplex PCR, and TCRdb's table has in-frame clones only and misses some. This table has 81,000 or so clones, more than 70% appearing once. The sample in question was CD4+ or CD8+ T cells sorted from blood, obtained in a trial of the OX40 agonist ivuxolimab. The origin of the receptors is an adult with an advanced solid tumor such as melanoma, head and neck, liver or kidney cancer.

The genes are TRBV18 and TRBJ2-3; D gene uncertain. V was cut by 2 bases and J by 4 bases, with 7 bases left in between. Germline V lookup: CDR1 KGHSH, CDR2 LQKENI. This CDR3 has 13 amino acids. Here the CDR3 DNA reads TGTGCCAGCTCACCAAGTATGTCAGATACGCAGTATTTT. The encoded protein is CASSPSMSDTQYF.

Here the CDR3 reads CASSSSGAGASDTQYF. The CDR3 nucleotides are TGTGCCAGCTCAAGTTCAGGTGCGGGGGCATCAGATACGCAGTATTTT. The chain has TRBV28 and TRBJ2-3, with D perhaps matching TRBD2 (7 bases). Per the germline V gene, CDR1 is MDHEN and CDR2 is SYDVKM. The CDR3 has 16 residues. Deletions cut 8 bases from V and 4 bases from J, with 22 bases between.

This clone appeared a single time. This chain links TRBV18 with TRBJ2-3; D is perhaps TRBD1 or TRBD2 (5 bases each). Trimming took off 6 bases at V and 1 base at J, with 8 bases between the two ends. This CDR3 is 13 amino acids long. Germline lookup yields CDR1 KGHSH and CDR2 LQKENI. The CDR3 sequence is CASSGTRTDTQYF. The CDR3 coding sequence is TGTGCCAGCTCCGGGACCCGCACAGATACGCAGTATTTT.

This clone was recorded only once. The chain links TRBV5-4 to TRBJ2-6; D might be TRBD1 (5 bases). CDR3 size: 16 residues. Trimming shortened V by 4 bases and J by 0 bases, and 11 bases separated the two germline ends. Per the germline V gene, CDR1 is SGHNT and CDR2 is YYREEE (reference sequence). In DNA, the CDR3 is TGTGCCAGCAGCCCGCCTGACAGCTCTGGGGCCAACGTCCTGACTTTC. It codes for CASSPPDSSGANVLTF.

The chain couples TRBV20-1 to TRBJ1-1; weak D call: TRBD1 (6 bases). Trimming pared 5 bases from V and 7 bases from J, leaving 11 bases between. The CDR3 length is 11 residues. Germline CDR1 reads DFQATT; CDR2 reads SNEGSKA (reference sequence). The CDR3 DNA is TGCAGTGCTCTCGGACAGAGTGAAGCTTTCTTT. Translation gives CSALGQSEAFF.

CDR3 protein: CASIPWWGANEQFF. CDR3 DNA: TGTGCCAGCATACCCTGGTGGGGGGCAAATGAGCAGTTCTTC. The V call is TRBV6-1, the J call TRBJ2-1; D may correspond to TRBD1 or TRBD2 (6 bases each). V lost 7 bases and J lost 7, with 17 bases in between. The V gene's germline CDR1 is MNHNS and CDR2 SASEGT. The CDR3 has 14 residues.

The genes are TRBV11-2 and TRBJ1-3, with D hard to call. The CDR3 runs 16 residues. The ends were cut back, 5 bases at V and 0 bases at J, with 14 bases in the middle. Germline CDR1 SGHAT, CDR2 FQNNGV. The CDR3 DNA sequence: TGTGCCAGCAGCCCCCTTAATTGGGGCTCTGGAAACACCATATATTTT. Protein sequence: CASSPLNWGSGNTIYF.

This clone occurred a few times. The chain joins TRBV5-6 to TRBJ2-5; 9 positions agree with TRBD2. The CDR3 is 15 amino acids. Germline CDR1 is SGHDT and CDR2 is YYEEEE. With V trimmed by 2 bases and J by 9 bases, 11 bases remained unmatched. CDR3 sequence (DNA): TGTGCCAGCAGCTTAGCGGGGGGTTTCCAAGAAGCCCAGTACTTC. Translating gives CASSLAGGFQEAQYF. Looking up the rest from reference TRBV5-6 and TRBJ2-5 gives the full variable domain: DAGVTQSPTHLIKTRGQQVTLRCSPKSGHDTVSWYQQALGQGPQFIFQYYEEEERQRGNFPDRFSGHQFPNYSSELNVNALLLGDSALYLCASSLAGGFQEAQYFGPGTRLLVL.

This clone turned up a few times. The chain employs TRBV2 and TRBJ1-4; D not resolved. The ends were cut back, 4 bases at V and 3 bases at J, with 6 bases in the middle. Per germline, CDR1 SNHLY and CDR2 FYNNEI. The CDR3 consists of 13 residues. The CDR3 region is CASSGSANEKLFF. Written as DNA, the CDR3 is TGTGCCAGCAGTGGGTCAGCTAATGAAAAACTGTTTTTT. Filled out from reference TRBV2 and TRBJ1-4, the complete variable domain reads EPEVTQTPSHQVTQMGQEVILRCVPISNHLYFYWYRQILGQKVEFLVSFYNNEISEKSEIFDDQFSVERPDGSNFTLKIRSTKLEDSAMYFCASSGSANEKLFFGSGTQLSVL.

The chain is built from TRBV9 and TRBJ2-6; D gene ambiguous. The CDR3 loop spans 14 amino acids. Trimming shortened V by 5 bases and J by 0 bases, and 6 bases separated the two germline ends. Per germline, CDR1 SGDLS and CDR2 YYNGEE. Here the CDR3 DNA reads TGTGCCAGCAGTCCGTACTCTGGGGCCAACGTCCTGACTTTC. Residues: CASSPYSGANVLTF.

The chain links TRBV2 to TRBJ1-2; 8 nucleotides match TRBD1. The CDR3 loop spans 11 amino acids. Germline loops: CDR1 SNHLY, CDR2 FYNNEI. V lost 5 bases, J lost 7 bases, and 0 bases stayed unmatched. CDR3 loop: CASSTGGGYTF. The CDR3 DNA sequence: TGTGCCAGCAGTACAGGGGGTGGCTACACCTTC.

The CDR3: CAISEGTSDTQYF. CDR3 nucleotides: TGTGCCATCAGCGAAGGGACATCTGATACGCAGTATTTT. V gene TRBV10-3 combines with J gene TRBJ2-3; TRBD1 might be the D (6 bases). Germline CDR1 reads ENHRY; CDR2 reads SYGVKD. The CDR3 sequence is 13 residues long. V dropped 6 bases and J dropped 6 bases, with 13 bases sitting between them.

The sample holds a few counts of this clone. The V call is TRBV23-1, the J call TRBJ2-7; D unclear. TRBV23-1 is designated an ORF whose function remains uncertain. This CDR3 is built from 13 residues. Trimming removed 3 bases from V and 2 bases from J, with 8 bases in between. CDR3 nucleotides: TGCGCCAGCAGTCAGGGTTACACCTACGAGCAGTACTTC. Translating gives CASSQGYTYEQYF.

The J gene is TRBJ1-1, the V gene TRBV5-1; D perhaps matches TRBD1 (5 bases). Germline V lookup: CDR1 SGHRS, CDR2 YFSETQ. The CDR3 loop spans 14 amino acids. V lost 4 bases to trimming and J lost 4 bases, with 14 bases between them. CDR3 sequence reads: CASSPTPDITEAFF. CDR3 bases: TGCGCCAGCAGCCCAACACCGGACATCACTGAAGCTTTCTTT.

The chain couples TRBV19 to TRBJ1-2, with 7 nucleotides matching TRBD1. The ends lost 3 bases at V and 4 bases at J; junction bases unmatched: 2. The CDR3 sequence is 13 residues long. Germline V gene lookup returns CDR1 LNHDA and CDR2 SQIVND (reference sequence). CDR3 DNA sequence: TGTGCCAGTAGTATCGGGACAGCCTATGGCTACACCTTC. Amino acids: CASSIGTAYGYTF.

This chain joins TRBV6-1 and TRBJ1-2, with 8 bases identical to TRBD1. With V trimmed by 0 bases and J by 7 bases, 7 bases remained unmatched. Germline V gene data show CDR1 as MNHNS and CDR2 as SASEGT. The length of the CDR3 is 15 residues. CDR3 amino acids: CASSEAAGQGSGYTF. The DNA for the CDR3 is TGTGCCAGCAGTGAAGCGGCCGGACAGGGAAGTGGCTACACCTTC.

The rearrangement links TRBV27 to TRBJ2-7; unclear D gene. The V gene lost 6 bases and the J gene lost 7 bases, with 13 bases spanning the gap. Germline CDR1 is MNHEY and CDR2 is SMNVEV (reference sequence). The CDR3 has 12 amino acids. CDR3 residues: CASRTGNWEQYF. The DNA for the CDR3 is TGTGCCAGCAGGACGGGCAATTGGGAGCAGTACTTC.